This T cell receptor (beta chain) was recorded in a study of T-cell memory formation after mild COVID-19. Whole-study context: Most TCR clusters belonged to a single donor.

Trimming pared 3 bases from V and 6 bases from J, leaving 13 bases between. CDR3 length equals 14 residues. The germline CDR1 and CDR2 sequences are KGHSH and LQKENI. Study-level results: The appearance of some responding clones in pre-infection memory suggested that cross-reactive memory joined.

Only a few counts were recorded for this clonotype. The target antigen is unknown. TCRalpha and TCRbeta libraries used 5'RACE with constant-segment primers and UMIs. TCRdb processed the 5' RACE reads anew with MiXCR; each CDR3 protein has one entry. Of fewer than 250,000 distinct CDR3 sequences in the sample, over 15% were seen once. The clonotype originates from an adult woman who had mild COVID-19 (a few samples of this study predate the infection). Cell type and time point are not known. The rearrangement links TRBV18 to TRBJ2-3; D might be TRBD1 (5 bases). The material sequenced was PBMCs or a T cell subset sorted from them (not recorded which). Here the CDR3 reads CASSPEARADTQYF. CDR3 nucleotide sequence: TGTGCCAGCTCACCGGAAGCCAGGGCCGATACGCAGTATTTT.